These T cell receptor beta chains were read from a single sample in a study of blood T cell repertoires in COVID-19. Profiling relied on immunoSEQ multiplex PCR, and the TCRdb table lists in-frame clones only, not all of them. The data show hundreds of thousands of clones, about 80% seen once. The sample consisted of peripheral blood. The receptors here all came from an older man with acute or convalescent COVID-19. The conserved cysteine and the conserved F or W are not part of the CDR3 here.

v_call | cdr3_aa
TRBV18 | ASSLNGAEAF
TRBV5-1 | ASSLARVGNYGYT
TRBV6-1 | ASSEGGSGRPYEQY
TRBV6-2/TRBV6-3 | ASSYSNRGTRGYT
TRBV5-1 | ASSFLSSGQGNTIY
TRBV6-1 | ASSDRGNEKLF
TRBV7-2 | ASSPRRATNEKLF
TRBV10-2 | ASSYASSNQPQH
TRBV6-5 | ATNLGVKGEAF
TRBV9 | ASSGSLRDNDGQF
TRBV5-4 | ASSPQGGPREQY
TRBV21-1 | ASTKGTRSSYEQY
TRBV30 | AWGFSASGKAF
TRBV7-3 | ASSLMPKGGTMNTEAF
TRBV14 | ASSQEMGQYEYGEQF
TRBV10-1 | ASNVQGNTEAF
TRBV4-1 | ASSQVSQGQSNSPLH
TRBV24-1 | ATSDTGTGGRGTDTQY
TRBV5-1 | ASSLGQGLVSYEQY
TRBV19 | ASSIRRGGIYEQY
TRBV10-3 | AIRPQGVRLRTEAF
TRBV12-3/TRBV12-4 | ASSLTGDTLH
TRBV7-9 | ASSPGQGLPGNTQY
TRBV28 | ASRPSAGTGLEKLF
TRBV6-5 | ASRTGQGSGEAF
TRBV28 | ASSSGQGTDTQY
TRBV5-1 | ASSLGQDYYGYT
TRBV19 | ASKRGTGSWNSPLH